The next 17 T cell receptor beta chains were all read from a single sample in a study of OX40 agonist ivuxolimab in advanced cancers. TCRdb's copy holds only in-frame clones and misses some; the assay was immunoSEQ multiplex PCR. The sample gives 35,000 to 55,000 clones, approximately 80% of which show up once; more than 6% is in the top ten. The source was CD4+ or CD8+ T cells sorted from blood, collected in a trial of the OX40 agonist ivuxolimab. The receptors derive from an adult with an advanced solid tumor such as melanoma, head and neck, liver or kidney cancer.

This chain links TRBV30 with TRBJ1-4; the D gene is possibly TRBD1 (6 bases). The germline gives CDR1 GTSNPN, CDR2 SVGIG (reference sequence). This CDR3 comprises 13 residues. The V end was cut by 3 bases, the J end by 4 bases, with 9 bases between. CDR3 nucleotide sequence: TGTGCCTGGAGGAGGGACAATAATGAAAAACTGTTTTTT. This encodes CAWRRDNNEKLFF.

The chain uses TRBV10-3 and TRBJ1-5, with TRBD1 as a possible D gene (6 bases). V shed 4 bases and J shed 6 bases, with 13 bases lying between them. Germline CDR1 is ENHRY and CDR2 is SYGVKD. This CDR3 has 14 residues. CDR3 amino acids: CAISAQGVAQPQHF. DNA of the CDR3: TGTGCCATCAGTGCACAGGGCGTCGCTCAGCCCCAGCATTTT.

V gene TRBV28 combines with J gene TRBJ1-4; unclear D gene. The V gene lost 7 bases and the J gene lost 0 bases, with 12 bases spanning the gap. The CDR3 extends over 15 amino acids. The V gene's germline CDR1 is MDHEN and CDR2 SYDVKM. In DNA form, the CDR3 reads TGTGCCAGCACCGAAAGAGGGACAACTAATGAAAAACTGTTTTTT. Its protein is CASTERGTTNEKLFF.

CDR3 residues: CASSFGDYNEQFF. The CDR3 DNA follows: TGTGCCAGCAGCTTCGGGGACTACAATGAGCAGTTCTTC. The genes are TRBV7-8 and TRBJ2-1; a weak D match, TRBD2 (5 bases). Looked up from germline, CDR1 is SGHVS and CDR2 is FQNEAQ. Deletions cut 3 bases from V and 3 bases from J, with 6 bases between. The CDR3 is 13 amino acids.

The gene calls are TRBV5-4 and TRBJ2-1; 9 bases are shared with TRBD1. Germline values: CDR1 SGHNT, CDR2 YYREEE (reference sequence). The trim removed 4 bases at V and 5 bases at J, leaving 13 bases unmatched. The CDR3 is 17 residues long. The CDR3 region has the DNA TGTGCCAGCAGCCCCCAGACCGGGACAGGGAAAGACAATGAGCAGTTCTTC. Translating gives CASSPQTGTGKDNEQFF.

V gene TRBV28 combines with J gene TRBJ2-1; 8 bases align to TRBD2. The CDR3 consists of 14 residues. V trimming: 3 bases; J trimming: 7 bases; junction bases outside the gene matches: 5. The germline V gene has CDR1 MDHEN and CDR2 SYDVKM. The CDR3 loop is CASSFLTGGNEQFF. The CDR3 DNA reads TGTGCCAGCAGTTTTTTAACGGGAGGGAATGAGCAGTTCTTC.

The sample holds a few counts of this clone. The chain is built from TRBV9 and TRBJ2-7; D not certain. This CDR3 spans 13 amino acids. The germline CDR1 and CDR2 sequences are SGDLS and YYNGEE. Between the trimmed V and J ends, which lost 2 bases and 7 bases, there was a span of 13 bases. The CDR3 region has the DNA TGTGCCAGCAGCGTGTTTGGGCCAGGAGAGCAGTACTTC. This codes for CASSVFGPGEQYF.

This sequence joins TRBV27 and TRBJ2-7; 9 nucleotides align to TRBD1. There are 18 residues in the CDR3. Losses at the gene ends were 3 bases for V and 2 bases for J; bases not matched to a gene: 14. Germline CDR1 reads MNHEY; CDR2 reads SMNVEV (reference sequence). The CDR3 protein is CASSFITRTGATPYEQYF. The CDR3 DNA is TGTGCCAGCAGTTTCATAACCCGGACAGGGGCTACCCCCTACGAGCAGTACTTC.

The CDR3 coding sequence is TGTGCCAGCAGCTTATTGGCAGGGGGAGACACTGAAGCTTTCTTT. It is translated as CASSLLAGGDTEAFF. V is TRBV7-2 and J is TRBJ1-1; 7 positions match TRBD1. There are 15 residues in the CDR3. V shed 2 bases, J shed 3 bases, and the junction held 6 bases outside the gene matches. CDR1 is SGHTA and CDR2 is FQGNSA in the germline V gene.

The chain recombines TRBV9 with TRBJ2-7; D is perhaps TRBD2 (5 bases). Trimming cost V 0 bases and J 3 bases, with 13 bases left between them. Germline CDR1 reads SGDLS; CDR2 reads YYNGEE. The CDR3 is 15 residues long. CDR3 amino acids: CASSVDRGMDYEQYF. Here the CDR3 DNA reads TGTGCCAGCAGCGTAGATCGAGGGATGGACTACGAGCAGTACTTC.

This sequence joins TRBV11-2 and TRBJ2-7, with a tentative D call TRBD2 (5 bases). Germline V CDR1 and CDR2: SGHAT, FQNNGV. This CDR3 region has 14 residues. V lost 5 bases, J lost 6 bases, and 17 bases lay in between. DNA of the CDR3: TGTGCCAGCAGCCCCCGGGAAACCAGAGCCGAGCAGTACTTC. Translation: CASSPRETRAEQYF.

The table lists this clone with a few counts. The chain uses TRBV9 and TRBJ2-7; D is unclear. Trimming took 0 bases from V and 3 from J, leaving 10 bases between them. In germline, CDR1 is SGDLS, CDR2 YYNGEE. This CDR3 contains 14 residues. In DNA, the CDR3 is TGTGCCAGCAGCGTAGGCTTAAGGGACTACGAGCAGTACTTC. This gives the protein CASSVGLRDYEQYF.

V is TRBV7-2 and J is TRBJ2-7; no clear D. The germline V and J ends were trimmed by 4 bases and 2 bases, with 9 bases remaining between them. Germline values: CDR1 SGHTA, CDR2 FQGNSA. The CDR3 spans 13 residues. The CDR3 region has the DNA TGTGCCAGCAGCTACGTAAATGCCTACGAGCAGTACTTC. This translates into CASSYVNAYEQYF.

The chain is built from TRBV27 and TRBJ2-7; 7 bases align to TRBD1. The CDR3 length is 16 residues. CDR1 and CDR2 from the germline V gene are MNHEY and SMNVEV (reference sequence). J gave up 3 bases and V 0 bases, and 8 bases lay outside the gene matches. CDR3 DNA sequence: TGTGCCAGCAGTTTATCCCTGACAGGGTTAGTCTACGAGCAGTACTTC. Protein: CASSLSLTGLVYEQYF.

To note about this clone: The junction shows a germline mismatch at one end, possibly a read error. The chain employs TRBV2 and TRBJ2-5; 8 bases are a match to TRBD1. CDR1 is SNHLY, CDR2 FYNNEI, per germline. The CDR3 totals 15 residues. The CDR3 DNA reads as TGTGCCAGCAGGGAAGGACAGGGTCTCTTGGAGACCCAGTACTTC. This sequence encodes CASREGQGLLETQYF.

This rearrangement joins TRBV29-1 to TRBJ1-1; the D is unclear. The CDR3 length is 11 residues. From germline, CDR1 is SQVTM and CDR2 ANQGSEA. V was shortened by 4 bases and J by 6 bases, with 9 bases between the two germline ends. The CDR3 region is CSVAIQPEAFF. The CDR3, as DNA: TGCAGCGTTGCAATTCAGCCTGAAGCTTTCTTT.

J is TRBJ2-7 and V is TRBV19, with 11 nucleotides matching TRBD1. Germline loops: CDR1 LNHDA, CDR2 SQIVND (reference sequence). V lost 10 bases and J lost 6; bases outside the gene matches: 8. CDR3 length equals 13 residues. The CDR3, as DNA: TGTGCCACCGCTCCGGGACAGGGGGGCGAGCAGTACTTC. It encodes CATAPGQGGEQYF. The variable domain in full, completed from reference TRBV19 and TRBJ2-7, reads DGGITQSPKYLFRKEGQNVTLSCEQNLNHDAMYWYRQDPGQGLRLIYYSQIVNDFQKGDIAEGYSVSREKKESFPLTVTSAQKNPTAFYLCATAPGQGGEQYFGPGTRLTVT.